This entry lists 14 T cell receptor beta chains sequenced from one sample in a study of blood T cell repertoires in COVID-19. Using immunoSEQ multiplex PCR, the repertoire was profiled, and TCRdb retains in-frame clones only, with some absent. The sample carries about 240,000 clones, 86% recorded once. What was sequenced was peripheral blood. The receptors here all came from a man in his sixties with acute or convalescent COVID-19.

This clone appeared a single time. The chain combines TRBV6-2 or TRBV6-3 with TRBJ1-6; D possibly corresponds to TRBD1 (5 bases). Per germline, CDR1 MNHEY and CDR2 SVGEGT. The CDR3 length is 17 residues. Trimming cost V 4 bases and J 5 bases, with 18 bases left between them. The CDR3 is CASSSVDRGPDNSPLHF. The CDR3, as DNA: TGTGCCAGCAGTTCGGTCGATAGGGGTCCAGATAATTCACCCCTCCACTTT.

The chain recombines TRBV29-1 with TRBJ1-3; D call uncertain. Germline lookup yields CDR1 SQVTM and CDR2 ANQGSEA. V lost 5 bases to trimming and J lost 0 bases, with 11 bases between them. The CDR3 loop spans 14 amino acids. CDR3 amino acids: CSVRTGSSGNTIYF. DNA for the CDR3: TGCAGCGTTAGGACGGGGAGCTCTGGAAACACCATATATTTT.

The J gene is TRBJ1-2, the V gene TRBV5-4; 7 nucleotides align to TRBD1. Germline V gives CDR1 SGHNT, CDR2 YYREEE (reference sequence). CDR3 size: 14 residues. The junction had 10 bases not matched to a gene; V was cut back by 4 bases and J by 7 bases. The CDR3 nucleotides read TGTGCCAGCAGCCAAGACAGGGTGCTTATTGGCTACACCTTC. Its translation is CASSQDRVLIGYTF.

This clone showed up just a few times. The gene calls are TRBV11-2 and TRBJ1-6, with 9 bases aligning to TRBD1. The CDR3 loop spans 17 amino acids. Germline V gene data show CDR1 as SGHAT and CDR2 as FQNNGV. Trimming at V came to 8 bases and at J to 10 bases, leaving 18 bases not matched to a gene. The CDR3 sequence: CASGTLGTGPLGSPLHF. CDR3 nucleotide sequence: TGTGCCAGCGGTACCCTGGGGACAGGGCCCCTTGGATCACCCCTCCACTTT.

The chain employs TRBV29-1 and TRBJ1-4, with a possible D match to TRBD1 (5 bases). The V and J ends lost 2 bases and 6 bases respectively, with 10 bases between them. Germline V gene lookup returns CDR1 SQVTM and CDR2 ANQGSEA. The CDR3 sequence is 13 residues long. CDR3 protein: CSVELGADEKLFF. In DNA form, the CDR3 reads TGCAGCGTTGAATTAGGGGCGGATGAAAAACTGTTTTTT.

The chain couples TRBV13 to TRBJ1-1; 7 nucleotides align to TRBD1. The CDR3 contains 16 residues. Germline CDR1 reads PRHDT; CDR2 reads FYEKMQ (reference sequence). After removal of 3 bases from V and 0 bases from J, the junction contained 7 bases not matched to a gene. CDR3 in amino acids: CASSFRRGQLNTEAFF. The CDR3 coding sequence is TGTGCCAGCAGCTTCAGGAGGGGGCAATTGAACACTGAAGCTTTCTTT.

V and J are TRBV5-1 and TRBJ2-2, with a possible D match to TRBD1 (5 bases). Germline V gene data show CDR1 as SGHRS and CDR2 as YFSETQ. The V end lost 1 base, the J end lost 7 bases, and 11 bases lay between the germline ends. This CDR3 spans 14 amino acids. The CDR3 region is CASSLQGRGGELFF. The CDR3 DNA reads TGCGCCAGCAGCTTGCAGGGTCGTGGCGGGGAGCTGTTTTTT. The full variable domain, completed using reference TRBV5-1 and TRBJ2-2, is KAGVTQTPRYLIKTRGQQVTLSCSPISGHRSVSWYQQTPGQGLQFLFEYFSETQRNKGNFPGRFSGRQFSNSRSEMNVSTLELGDSALYLCASSLQGRGGELFFGEGSRLTVL.

This chain joins TRBV19 and TRBJ2-2, with TRBD2 matching 9 bases. The germline V gene has CDR1 LNHDA and CDR2 SQIVND (reference sequence). The ends lost 3 bases at V and 0 bases at J; junction bases unmatched: 8. CDR3 size: 18 residues. The CDR3: CASSMQGAGGANTGELFF. The CDR3, as DNA: TGTGCCAGTAGTATGCAGGGCGCGGGAGGGGCGAACACCGGGGAGCTGTTTTTT.

The chain is built from TRBV5-4 and TRBJ2-2; weak D call: TRBD2 (5 bases). Germline CDR1 and CDR2: SGHNT and YYREEE (reference sequence). V shed 6 bases and J shed 5 bases, with 14 bases lying between them. The CDR3 extends over 14 amino acids. The CDR3: CASTFGGGTGELFF. The CDR3 nucleotides are TGTGCCAGCACCTTTGGAGGCGGGACCGGGGAGCTGTTTTTT.

The chain joins TRBV4-2 to TRBJ1-6, with TRBD1 matching 8 bases. The V and J ends lost 0 bases and 5 bases, in that order; junction bases with no gene match: 9. The CDR3 covers 18 residues. The germline V gene has CDR1 LGHNA and CDR2 YNFKEQ. This chain's CDR3 is CASSQERRQGLNNSPLHF. For the CDR3, the DNA is TGTGCCAGCAGCCAAGAGAGGCGACAGGGGTTGAATAATTCACCCCTCCACTTT.

DNA of the CDR3: TGTGCCACCAGCAGACAAGACAGGGGGCCAAATAGGGACTATGGCTACACCTTC. Translated, it gives CATSRQDRGPNRDYGYTF. The chain recombines TRBV15 with TRBJ1-2, with TRBD1 identical over 10 bases. CDR1 is LNHNV and CDR2 is YYDKDF in the germline V gene (reference sequence). The CDR3 is 18 residues long. With V trimmed by 2 bases and J by 3 bases, 12 bases remained unmatched. Complete variable domain (other parts from reference TRBV15 and TRBJ1-2): DAMVIQNPRYQVTQFGKPVTLSCSQTLNHNVMYWYQQKSSQAPKLLFHYYDKDFNNEADTPDNFQSRRPNTSFCFLDIRSPGLGDTAMYLCATSRQDRGPNRDYGYTFGSGTRLTVV.

Only one count was recorded for this clone. The chain carries TRBV10-3 and TRBJ1-4, with D possibly being TRBD1 (5 bases). The CDR3 covers 13 residues. V was trimmed by 9 bases and J by 5 bases, leaving 13 bases between them. Germline CDR1 and CDR2: ENHRY and SYGVKD. CDR3 nucleotides: TGTGCCATGTCGACAGCTGTAAATGAAAAACTGTTTTTT. It specifies CAMSTAVNEKLFF.

V usage is TRBV28 and J usage is TRBJ1-4; tentatively, D is TRBD1 (6 bases). CDR3 length: 12 residues. CDR1 is MDHEN and CDR2 is SYDVKM in the germline V gene. Trimming stripped 10 bases from V and 2 bases from J, with 8 bases between. For the CDR3, the DNA is TGTGCCATACAGGGTACTAATGAAAAACTGTTTTTT. It yields the protein CAIQGTNEKLFF.

The chain recombines TRBV30 with TRBJ2-5; 8 nucleotides align to TRBD1. The V and J ends lost 3 bases and 1 base, in that order; junction bases with no gene match: 4. The CDR3 extends over 14 amino acids. CDR1 is GTSNPN, CDR2 SVGIG, per germline (reference sequence). The CDR3 DNA sequence: TGTGCCTGGAGCGTGGGACAGGTCCAAGAGACCCAGTACTTC. Protein: CAWSVGQVQETQYF.